This record concerns one TCR beta chain sequence. The CDR3 spans 11 residues. Germline CDR1 is MNHEY and CDR2 is SVGAGI. Trimming took 7 bases from V and 5 from J, leaving 8 bases between them. Tens of millions of PBMCs went into genomic DNA for unsorted samples. These data are taken from a study of shared clonotypes between healthy human individuals. Using immunoSEQ multiplex PCR, the repertoire was profiled, and TCRdb retains in-frame clones only, with some absent. The data contain about 490,000 clones, around 79% of them seen just once; the ten biggest clones take up about 12%. Sequences were obtained from PBMCs. This receptor was identified in a woman aged 40 to 49 in good health. Some clones in this sample may be carry-over from other donors' samples. The V gene is TRBV6-5, the J gene TRBJ1-1; D gene ambiguous. CDR3 loop: CASITETEAFF. The CDR3, as DNA: TGTGCCAGCATTACAGAGACTGAAGCTTTCTTT.